One sample yielded the 14 T cell receptor beta chains listed below, sequenced in a study of post-analysis software for immune sequencing data. Their target antigens are unknown. Findings and limits, study-wide: Among a handful of TRBV segments more frequent in patients than controls were TRBV5-6, TRBV5-1 and TRBV20-1.

Every TCR beta cDNA library bore unique molecular identifiers. MiXCR, applied by TCRdb to the PCR reads, yields one record per CDR3 protein. Among about half a million distinct CDR3 sequences listed, around 34% were seen once. Sequences were obtained from blood. The receptors originated from a girl younger than 18 with multiple sclerosis.

This clonotype was found a few times. The rearrangement links TRBV5-4 to TRBJ2-6; D not certain. CDR1 is SGHNT, CDR2 YYREEE, per germline (reference sequence). This CDR3 comprises 16 residues. V lost 2 bases to trimming and J lost 1 base, with 10 bases between them. The DNA of the CDR3 is TGTGCCAGCAGCTTAACACAAGCTTCTGGGGCCAACGTCCTGACTTTC. Translating it yields CASSLTQASGANVLTF.

A few counts support this clonotype. CDR3 nucleotides: TGTGCCAGCAGCTTAGGACGGTGGAACACTGAAGCTTTCTTT. This sequence encodes CASSLGRWNTEAFF. The J gene is TRBJ1-1, the V gene TRBV7-9; D gene ambiguous. Germline assignment: CDR1 SEHNR and CDR2 FQNEAQ (reference sequence). The CDR3 is 14 amino acids. V dropped 1 base and J dropped 1 base, with 7 bases sitting between them. The full variable domain, completed using reference TRBV7-9 and TRBJ1-1, is DTGVSQNPRHKITKRGQNVTFRCDPISEHNRLYWYRQTLGQGPEFLTYFQNEAQLEKSRLLSDRFSAERPKGSFSTLEIQRTEQGDSAMYLCASSLGRWNTEAFFGQGTRLTVV.

The genes are TRBV10-3 and TRBJ1-4; no firm D call. Germline assignment: CDR1 ENHRY and CDR2 SYGVKD. CDR3 size: 15 residues. Trimming removed 0 bases from V and 7 bases from J, with 12 bases in between. CDR3 nucleotide sequence: TGTGCCATCAGTGAGTCCGGGAGGGAGGCTGAAAAACTGTTTTTT. The encoded protein is CAISESGREAEKLFF.

The V gene is TRBV12-3 or TRBV12-4, the J gene TRBJ2-3, with D possibly matching TRBD2 (6 bases). This CDR3 comprises 14 residues. Trimming pared 8 bases from V and 2 bases from J, leaving 14 bases between. CDR3 region: CASVRLDLTDTQYF. CDR3 coding DNA: TGTGCCAGCGTCAGACTAGACCTCACAGATACGCAGTATTTT.

The V call is TRBV18, the J call TRBJ2-7; D ambiguous. Germline assignment: CDR1 KGHSH and CDR2 LQKENI. Trimming removed 2 bases from V and 0 bases from J, with 8 bases in between. The CDR3 totals 14 residues. DNA for the CDR3: TGTGCCAGCTCACCAACCAGCACCTCCTACGAGCAGTACTTC. Its protein is CASSPTSTSYEQYF.

This clonotype has more than one count but fewer than ten. The rearrangement links TRBV28 to TRBJ2-4; D gene ambiguous. Trimming left V 2 bases short and J 6 bases short, with 8 bases between. The CDR3 has 13 amino acids. Germline V gene lookup returns CDR1 MDHEN and CDR2 SYDVKM. The CDR3 is CASSLIGRNIQYF. The CDR3 bases are TGTGCCAGCAGTTTAATCGGTCGAAACATTCAGTACTTC.

V gene TRBV5-1 combines with J gene TRBJ1-6; D unresolved. The V and J ends lost 0 bases and 7 bases respectively, with 8 bases between them. This CDR3 comprises 14 residues. The germline V gene has CDR1 SGHRS and CDR2 YFSETQ. CDR3 sequence reads: CASSLGVSNSPLHF. CDR3 DNA: TGCGCCAGCAGCTTGGGAGTGAGCAATTCACCCCTCCACTTT.

This clonotype occurred a few times. The chain uses TRBV20-1 and TRBJ1-6; weak D call: TRBD1 (5 bases). The germline V and J ends were trimmed by 1 base and 7 bases, with 14 bases remaining between them. Germline V CDR1 and CDR2: DFQATT, SNEGSKA (reference sequence). CDR3 length equals 15 residues. CDR3 in amino acids: CSARAIQGQNSPLHF. The DNA of the CDR3 is TGCAGTGCTAGAGCTATCCAGGGCCAGAATTCACCCCTCCACTTT.

This clonotype was seen a handful of times. The gene calls are TRBV4-1 and TRBJ2-5; 7 nucleotides align to TRBD2. The trim removed 0 bases at V and 1 base at J, leaving 5 bases unmatched. There are 16 residues in the CDR3. CDR1 is MGHRA, CDR2 YSYEKL, per germline. CDR3 amino acids: CASSQDGGGVQETQYF. Written as DNA, the CDR3 is TGCGCCAGCAGCCAAGACGGCGGGGGAGTCCAAGAGACCCAGTACTTC.

The chain employs TRBV13 and TRBJ2-5, with 8 bases lining up with TRBD1. The CDR3 spans 14 residues. V dropped 0 bases and J dropped 3; count of bases not matched to a gene: 0. CDR1 and CDR2 (germline): PRHDT, FYEKMQ (reference sequence). CDR3 protein: CASSLGDREETQYF. The CDR3 region has the DNA TGTGCCAGCAGCTTAGGGGACAGGGAAGAGACCCAGTACTTC.

The chain employs TRBV3-1 and TRBJ1-2; D unresolved. Germline V gives CDR1 LGHDT, CDR2 YNNKEL (reference sequence). The CDR3 is 13 residues long. Trimming removed 4 bases from V and 6 bases from J, with 12 bases in between. As DNA, the CDR3 is TGTGCCAGCAGCCCGACAAAGGAACATGGCTACACCTTC. Amino acid sequence: CASSPTKEHGYTF.

Only a few counts were recorded for this clonotype. The chain links TRBV12-3 or TRBV12-4 to TRBJ2-5, with D maybe TRBD1 (5 bases). Trimming pared 1 base from V and 4 bases from J, leaving 13 bases between. This CDR3 comprises 15 residues. CDR3 protein: CASSLGWQGRETQYF. CDR3 coding DNA: TGTGCCAGCAGTTTAGGATGGCAGGGAAGAGAGACCCAGTACTTC.

With regard to this clonotype: The final CDR3 position lacks the conserved phenylalanine or tryptophan, pointing to a likely read error. This rearrangement joins TRBV24-1 to TRBJ2-2, with 13 bases aligning to TRBD2. The length of the CDR3 is 18 residues. J lost 3 bases, V lost 3 bases, and 6 bases had no gene match. Germline values: CDR1 KGHDR, CDR2 SFDVKD. CDR3 sequence: CATSDVTSGGAYTGELFL. The CDR3 nucleotides read TGTGCCACCAGTGATGTCACTAGCGGGGGGGCATACACCGGGGAGCTGTTTTTG.

There are a few counts of this clonotype. This chain links TRBV2 with TRBJ2-3; 9 bases align to TRBD1. The CDR3 extends over 17 amino acids. Trimming at V came to 8 bases and at J to 1 base, leaving 13 bases not matched to a gene. Germline CDR1 SNHLY, CDR2 FYNNEI. The CDR3 DNA follows: TGTGCCAGCGGAAGCTCTCCGGGACAGGGCCGCACAGATACGCAGTATTTT. Its protein product is CASGSSPGQGRTDTQYF. The entire variable domain, with the rest obtained from reference TRBV2 and TRBJ2-3, is as follows: EPEVTQTPSHQVTQMGQEVILRCVPISNHLYFYWYRQILGQKVEFLVSFYNNEISEKSEIFDDQFSVERPDGSNFTLKIRSTKLEDSAMYFCASGSSPGQGRTDTQYFGPGTRLTVL.